This T cell receptor beta chain appears in the sequencing data of a study of post-analysis software for immune sequencing data. About the research overall: Recorded disease courses covered relapsing-remitting, secondary progressive and progressive-relapsing multiple sclerosis. Some patients had no subtype annotation.

Prepared libraries of TCR beta cDNA carried unique molecular identifiers. The authors obtained 500,000 to 600,000 cDNA molecules from roughly 1 to 10 million T cells. MiXCR, run by TCRdb on the PCR reads, gives a single entry per CDR3 protein. The table shows about 560,000 distinct CDR3 sequences, with about 40% occurring only once. Turning to this clonotype: Its antigen is as yet unknown.

Whole-study findings and limits: Controls significantly exceeded multiple sclerosis patients in normalized Chao1 diversity. F measure showed strong co-clustering of same-batch samples.

The sequenced material came from blood. The TCR was taken from a girl under 18 with multiple sclerosis.

The CDR3 region is CASSLARQGTVDTQYF. In nucleotides, the CDR3 is TGCGCCAGCAGCTTGGCCAGACAGGGAACCGTCGATACGCAGTATTTT. The chain recombines TRBV5-1 with TRBJ2-3; the match to TRBD1 covers 7 bases. Germline CDR1 and CDR2: SGHRS and YFSETQ. The CDR3 covers 16 residues. Trimming at V came to 0 bases and at J to 6 bases, leaving 10 bases not matched to a gene.